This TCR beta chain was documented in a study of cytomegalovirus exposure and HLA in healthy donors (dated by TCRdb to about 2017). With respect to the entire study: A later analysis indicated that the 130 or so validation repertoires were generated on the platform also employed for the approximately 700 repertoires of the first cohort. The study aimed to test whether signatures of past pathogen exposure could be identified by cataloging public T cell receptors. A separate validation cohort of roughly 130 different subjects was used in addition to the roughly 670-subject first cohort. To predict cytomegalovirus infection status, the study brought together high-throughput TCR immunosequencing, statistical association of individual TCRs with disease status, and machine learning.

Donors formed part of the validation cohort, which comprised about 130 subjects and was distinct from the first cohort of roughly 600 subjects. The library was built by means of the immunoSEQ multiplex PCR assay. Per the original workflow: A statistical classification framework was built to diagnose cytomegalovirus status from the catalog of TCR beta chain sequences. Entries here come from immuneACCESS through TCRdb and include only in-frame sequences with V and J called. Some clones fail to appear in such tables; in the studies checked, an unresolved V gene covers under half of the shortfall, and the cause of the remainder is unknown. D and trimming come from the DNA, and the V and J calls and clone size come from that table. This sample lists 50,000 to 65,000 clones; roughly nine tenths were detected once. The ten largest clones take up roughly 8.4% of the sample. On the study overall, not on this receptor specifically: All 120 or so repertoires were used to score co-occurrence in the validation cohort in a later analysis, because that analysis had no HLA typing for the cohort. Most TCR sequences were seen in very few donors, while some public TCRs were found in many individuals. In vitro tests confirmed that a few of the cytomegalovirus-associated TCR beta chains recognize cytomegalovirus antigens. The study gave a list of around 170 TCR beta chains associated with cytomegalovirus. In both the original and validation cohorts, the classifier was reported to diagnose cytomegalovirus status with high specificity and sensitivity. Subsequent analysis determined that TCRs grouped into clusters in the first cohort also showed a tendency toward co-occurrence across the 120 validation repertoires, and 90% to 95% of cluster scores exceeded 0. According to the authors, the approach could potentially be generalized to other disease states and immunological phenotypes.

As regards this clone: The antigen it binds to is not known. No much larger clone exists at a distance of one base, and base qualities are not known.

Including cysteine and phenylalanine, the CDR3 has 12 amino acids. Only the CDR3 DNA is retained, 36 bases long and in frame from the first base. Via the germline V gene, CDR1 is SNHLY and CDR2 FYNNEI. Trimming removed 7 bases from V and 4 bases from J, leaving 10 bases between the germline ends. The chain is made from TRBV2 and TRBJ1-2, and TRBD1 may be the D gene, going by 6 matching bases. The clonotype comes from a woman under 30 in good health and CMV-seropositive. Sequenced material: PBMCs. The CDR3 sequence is CASNRDTYGYTF. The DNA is TGTGCCAGCAACCGGGACACCTATGGCTACACCTTC.